These 20 T cell receptor beta chains originate from one sample sequenced in a study of metastatic and nonmetastatic thyroid tumors. Each patient went into thyroid surgery without having received any treatment. TCRdb re-clonotyped the PCR reads through MiXCR. The sample carries some 23,000 clones, approximately 9.9% recorded once. The sequencing sample was made of blood. These receptors were obtained from a female donor with papillary thyroid cancer or a benign thyroid nodule (not recorded which). Some clones in this sample may be carry-over from other donors' samples.

This clone occurred many times. The rearrangement uses TRBV13 and TRBJ2-7; D uncertain. The CDR3 extends over 15 amino acids. Deletions cut 5 bases from V and 7 bases from J, with 21 bases between. Germline values: CDR1 PRHDT, CDR2 FYEKMQ (reference sequence). CDR3 in amino acids: CASSRYTGQAKEQYF. CDR3 coding DNA: TGTGCCAGCAGCCGTTACACGGGCCAAGCGAAGGAGCAGTACTTC.

By share, this clone counts as medium-sized. This sequence joins TRBV28 and TRBJ2-2, with 13 bases fitting TRBD2. With V trimmed by 6 bases and J by 5 bases, 0 bases remained unmatched. Germline V gene lookup returns CDR1 MDHEN and CDR2 SYDVKM. The CDR3 extends over 14 amino acids. CDR3 residues: CASRLAGGTGELFF. The CDR3 DNA reads as TGTGCCAGCAGACTAGCGGGAGGGACCGGGGAGCTGTTTTTT.

This clone has a count of ten or more. The chain carries TRBV2 and TRBJ1-6; no firm D call. Germline V gene data show CDR1 as SNHLY and CDR2 as FYNNEI. The CDR3 loop spans 13 amino acids. V lost 4 bases and J 9 bases, leaving 10 bases between the germline ends. This CDR3 reads CASSVEGASPLHF. The CDR3 DNA follows: TGTGCCAGCAGTGTGGAGGGCGCTTCACCCCTCCACTTT.

This clone came up many times. The chain is built from TRBV27 and TRBJ2-3; D gene uncertain. Per germline, CDR1 MNHEY and CDR2 SMNVEV (reference sequence). This CDR3 spans 17 amino acids. Trimming stripped 7 bases from V and 0 bases from J, with 20 bases between. The CDR3 DNA reads TGTGCCAGCACCTCTCGATGGGGTTCGGGTAGCACAGATACGCAGTATTTT. It codes for CASTSRWGSGSTDTQYF.

This clone came up a few times. The genes are TRBV9 and TRBJ2-5, with 7 bases fitting TRBD1. The CDR3 spans 14 residues. Losses at the gene ends were 4 bases for V and 4 bases for J; bases not matched to a gene: 7. Germline V lookup: CDR1 SGDLS, CDR2 YYNGEE. In nucleotides, the CDR3 is TGTGCCAGCAGCCGGGACAGTCAACGAGAGACCCAGTACTTC. It yields the protein CASSRDSQRETQYF.

Of note for this clone: A much more abundant neighbour one base away suggests this may be a read error. V and J are TRBV5-1 and TRBJ1-2, with a possible D match to TRBD1 (5 bases). The CDR3 spans 13 residues. The germline V gene has CDR1 SGHRS and CDR2 YFSETQ. The CDR3 reads CASSPGAFYDYTF. CDR3 DNA sequence: TGCGCCAGCAGCCCCGGGGCGTTCTATGACTACACCTTC.

This clone was detected many times. The rearrangement uses TRBV20-1 and TRBJ2-5, with D hard to call. The germline V gene has CDR1 DFQATT and CDR2 SNEGSKA (reference sequence). V lost 0 bases and J 5 bases, leaving 13 bases between the germline ends. This CDR3 region has 14 residues. For the CDR3, the DNA is TGCAGTGCTAGAGACCCCACGGATTTGGAGACCCAGTACTTC. Protein sequence: CSARDPTDLETQYF.

The table lists this clone with a few counts. This chain links TRBV12-3 or TRBV12-4 with TRBJ2-3; 10 bases match TRBD2. The CDR3 extends over 15 amino acids. J was trimmed by 2 bases and V by 6 bases; bases with no gene match: 5. The CDR3 loop is CASSRTSGFTDTQYF. The CDR3 DNA reads TGTGCCAGCAGCCGGACTAGCGGATTCACAGATACGCAGTATTTT.

In its sample, this clone was seen many times. J is TRBJ2-7 and V is TRBV5-4, with 9 bases lining up with TRBD1. The CDR3 runs to 16 residues. In germline, CDR1 is SGHNT, CDR2 YYREEE (reference sequence). J lost 0 bases, V lost 4 bases, and 8 bases had no gene match. CDR3 nucleotides: TGTGCCAGCAGCGCTGCCGGGACAGGGTCCTCCTACGAGCAGTACTTC. Translating gives CASSAAGTGSSYEQYF.

This clone has a count of ten or more. The chain recombines TRBV13 with TRBJ2-2; TRBD1 matches at 7 bases. J gave up 6 bases and V 4 bases, and 2 bases lay outside the gene matches. This CDR3 has 13 amino acids. The germline gives CDR1 PRHDT, CDR2 FYEKMQ (reference sequence). The CDR3 DNA reads TGTGCCAGCAGCTCCCAGGGGGCCGGGGAGCTGTTTTTT. This translates into CASSSQGAGELFF.

The chain employs TRBV6-1 and TRBJ1-6; no clear D gene. The V and J ends lost 6 bases and 8 bases respectively, with 14 bases between them. This CDR3 comprises 14 residues. CDR1 is MNHNS and CDR2 is SASEGT in the germline V gene. The CDR3 DNA sequence: TGTGCCAGCAGCGATTGGGCCTCCTATTCACCCCTCCACTTT. Translated: CASSDWASYSPLHF.

To note about this clone: This CDR3 fails to terminate in the conserved phenylalanine or tryptophan, so it likely reflects a read error. V gene TRBV19 combines with J gene TRBJ1-1; D is possibly TRBD1 (5 bases). The CDR3 loop spans 17 amino acids. Germline V gene data show CDR1 as LNHDA and CDR2 as SQIVND (reference sequence). The ends were cut back, 6 bases at V and 5 bases at J, with 25 bases in the middle. The CDR3 loop is CASSAPLGQGLVTEAFS. The CDR3 nucleotides read TGTGCCAGTAGCGCCCCCCTTGGGCAGGGCCTTGTGACTGAAGCTTTCTCT.

In its sample, this clone was seen a few times. With a much larger clone just one base away, this may be a read error. The chain carries TRBV7-9 and TRBJ2-6, with no clear D. This CDR3 has 14 amino acids. The germline CDR1 and CDR2 sequences are SEHNR and FQNEAQ (reference sequence). The CDR3 here is CACSQAVGANVLTF. In nucleotides, the CDR3 is TGTGCCTGCAGCCAGGCGGTTGGGGCCAACGTCCTGACTTTC. The variable domain in full, completed from reference TRBV7-9 and TRBJ2-6, reads DTGVSQNPRHKITKRGQNVTFRCDPISEHNRLYWYRQTLGQGPEFLTYFQNEAQLEKSRLLSDRFSAERPKGSFSTLEIQRTEQGDSAMYLCACSQAVGANVLTFGAGSRLTVL.

As concerns this clone: A much larger clone lies one base from this, so it may be a read error. In the same sample, other DNA sequences code for this CDR3. The rearrangement joins TRBV4-1 to TRBJ2-3; the D is unclear. CDR1 and CDR2 from the germline V gene are MGHRA and YSYEKL. Trimming cost V 1 base and J 1 base, with 9 bases left between them. The CDR3 length is 15 residues. The chain's CDR3 is CASSQALPRTDTQYF. The CDR3 DNA follows: TGCGCCAGCAGCCAAGCACTGCCCCGCACAGATACGCAGTATTTT.

This clone showed up just once. The same CDR3 also results from other DNA sequences found in this sample. This rearrangement joins TRBV5-6 to TRBJ2-7, with D possibly matching TRBD2 (6 bases). The V gene lost 2 bases and the J gene lost 2 bases, with 14 bases spanning the gap. The CDR3 loop spans 15 amino acids. Germline assignment: CDR1 SGHDT and CDR2 YYEEEE. The CDR3 region is CASSFFTGGTYEQYF. CDR3 nucleotide sequence: TGTGCCAGCAGCTTCTTCACTGGAGGGACCTACGAGCAGTACTTC.

In this sample, this clone is medium-sized. J is TRBJ1-2 and V is TRBV6-2 or TRBV6-3; D is ambiguous. The CDR3 totals 13 residues. CDR1 and CDR2 (germline): MNHEY, SVGEGT. Trimming removed 0 bases at V and 13 bases at J, with 15 bases between. The CDR3 loop reads CASSYSLPGAGTF. In DNA form, the CDR3 reads TGTGCCAGCAGTTACTCTCTCCCAGGTGCTGGCACCTTC.

This rearrangement joins TRBV28 to TRBJ2-7, with D unclear. With 6 bases removed from V and 5 bases from J, the gap between germline ends came to 17 bases. The germline CDR1 and CDR2 sequences are MDHEN and SYDVKM. The CDR3 extends over 14 amino acids. This chain's CDR3 is CASSRVVFQDEQYF. The CDR3 region has the DNA TGTGCCAGCAGCCGGGTGGTGTTCCAGGACGAGCAGTACTTC.

This clone was counted between two and nine times. A much larger clonotype is one base distant, so this may be a read error. This sequence joins TRBV10-3 and TRBJ2-2; no definite D call. This CDR3 spans 13 amino acids. Germline V gene data show CDR1 as ENHRY and CDR2 as SYGVKD. V lost 7 bases and J 3 bases, leaving 9 bases between the germline ends. CDR3 sequence: CAIIPRDTGELFF. CDR3 nucleotide sequence: TGTGCCATCATCCCTAGGGACACCGGGGAGCTGTTTTTT.

This clone came up a few times. The V call is TRBV6-2 or TRBV6-3, the J call TRBJ2-2; no definite D call. The CDR3 length is 13 residues. V was clipped by 7 bases and J by 7 bases, with 13 bases between them. Germline values: CDR1 MNHEY, CDR2 SVGEGT. As DNA, the CDR3 is TGTGCCAGCACTTCCTCCCTGGGCGGGGAGCTGTTTTTT. Translation: CASTSSLGGELFF.

This clone came up a few times. The chain links TRBV6-2 or TRBV6-3 to TRBJ2-1; 13 nucleotides agree with TRBD2. This CDR3 comprises 15 residues. Germline V lookup: CDR1 MNHEY, CDR2 SVGEGT. With 5 bases clipped from V and 10 bases from J, the junction kept 8 bases outside the gene matches. CDR3 bases: TGTGCCAGCAGTAACGGGGGACTAGCGGGGAGCGAGCAGTTCTTC. Protein sequence: CASSNGGLAGSEQFF.